Below, one TCR beta chain is given with its context. Its target antigen remains unknown. It has no much larger one-base neighbor in the sample; base qualities were not kept. Using the deep immunoSEQ assay, TCR CDR3 regions were amplified from genomic DNA by multiplex PCR. Extracted genomic DNA from each cell subset was spread evenly across all wells of several immunoSEQ 96-well plates, with each plate serving as a replicate. For sorted subsets, each replicate PCR was loaded with about 0.2 ug genomic DNA, equivalent to 25,000 to 35,000 T cell genomes. The purified libraries were quantified using a Qubit 3.0 fluorometer, sized with a Bioanalyzer 2100, and then quantified again using the KAPA Library Quantification kit. Every immunoSEQ 96-well plate was sequenced on a separate single-read 150-cycle Illumina NextSeq 550 flow cell. Concerning the study's data processing: The immunoSEQ output contained only junctional sequences without quality scores, so filtering could not match that applied to full-length reads. Sequences were annotated with PyIR, a Python wrapper for IgBLAST v1.9, using IMGT germline references to assign V/J genes and CDR3. Reads were filtered out if the reads had weak V/J assignments (E-value above 1e-6), no CDR3, stop codons, out-of-frame junctions, or ambiguous translated residues. V3J clonotypes were defined by identical inferred V gene, J gene, and CDR3 amino acid sequence. The percentage overlap between two repertoires was calculated by dividing the number of shared unique clonotypes by the size of the smaller repertoire. RTK rarefaction, the Chao1 estimator, and Recon v2.1 estimates of unobserved clonotypes were used to assess repertoire richness. For all TCRbeta clonotypes obtained by the gDNA method from four donors, generation probabilities were computed with OLGA. The table comes from immuneACCESS by way of TCRdb, which keeps in-frame sequences with V and J called. Part of the clones is missing from these tables; in studies checked, under half for an unresolved V gene and the rest for unknown reasons. V, J and clone size are those of that table, while D and trimming were read from the DNA. Recorded for this sample are roughly 1.4 million clones; approximately 98.5% of them occurred a single time. The ten largest account for about 0.35% of the sample.

The trim is 0 bases for V and 5 bases for J, with a gap of 11 bases between the germline ends. The germline V gene provides CDR1 SGDLS and CDR2 YYNGEE. Including cysteine and phenylalanine, the CDR3 has 14 amino acids. The entry retains the CDR3 DNA only, 42 bases that are in frame from base 1. This entry belongs to a study of shared clonotypes between healthy human individuals (dated by TCRdb to about 2020). Looking at the study overall: A few men and a couple of women, aged 18 to 49 years, made up the cohort. Blood TCR repertoires of four to six healthy adults were deeply sequenced to estimate repertoire size and the extent of clonotype sharing between individuals. Different laboratories and diverse techniques were used to prepare libraries and sequence TCR repertoires, to increase sequencing depth and limit assay-specific biases. Leukapheresis yielded between about 0.9 and 8.9 billion PBMCs per donor. For each donor, three plates each were used for CD4 naive and CD4 memory, two plates were used for CD8 naive, and one plate was used for CD8 memory.

Healthy HIV-negative adults with no recently reported acute infections or vaccinations were included as donors. Only Caucasian adults living in Nashville, Tennessee, USA were represented among the donors. CD4+ T cells were enriched through magnetic negative selection, after which naive cells were positively selected on CD45RA and the remaining negative fraction served as the memory subset. After blood collection by leukapheresis, PBMCs were isolated using Ficoll-Histopaque density gradient centrifugation and then cryopreserved in the vapor phase of liquid nitrogen. Analytical flow cytometry was used to check the purity and quantity of each magnetically sorted T cell population. Genomic DNA was isolated from each sorted fraction and quantified by UV absorbance on a Nanodrop 2000c. General study outcomes and caveats: Sampling was restricted to blood, and TCR repertoires in tissue are likely to differ from TCR repertoires in blood. Even with the large sequencing depth, rarefaction of the sorted-subset datasets indicated that sequencing was incomplete. Pairwise subsampling indicated that sequencing depth was expected to affect the degree of clonotype sharing among donors. Higher generation probabilities were observed for clonotypes shared by all four sorted-subset donors than for non-shared clonotypes. Because the study included a small number of donors, the genetic and exposure-history diversity represented was limited. When several donors were compared, the shared fraction of clonotypes was 5% to 6.5% for naive CD4, less than 4% for naive CD8, roughly 2.3% for memory CD4, and 0.4% for memory CD8. Larger estimated clonotype richness was generally found for naive subsets than for memory subsets.

The TCR sequence derives from a man aged 25-40 years in good health. Sequencing was carried out using naive CD4+ T cells sorted from blood. This specimen's cell subset or site label, per the study, means: CD45RA+ positively selected. Here the chain combines TRBV9 and TRBJ2-5; the D gene remains uncertain. The CDR3 in this case is CASSVAGWMETQYF. In nucleotide form, the sequence is TGTGCCAGCAGCGTAGCTGGGTGGATGGAGACCCAGTACTTC.